The clone carrying this T cell receptor (beta chain) was detected many times. Its antigen remains unknown. Individually, TCR cDNA molecules were each labelled with a unique molecular identifier. TCRdb independently ran MiXCR on the 5' RACE reads; one entry per CDR3 protein. The sample records about 95,000 distinct CDR3 sequences, around 9% being singletons. The time point is: sample taken at primary tumor resection. No cell sorting; template was whole RNA from tumor, lung tissue or PBMC. The cohort: some 73 early-stage, untreated non-small cell lung cancer patients. The data are from a study of spatial heterogeneity in lung cancer. Study overall: Every unique TCR and UMI combination, on average, appeared more than ten times in raw reads.

Trimming took 5 bases from V and 4 from J, leaving 7 bases between them. The CDR3 loop spans 12 amino acids. Study results and limitations: Expanded tumor TCRs that were ubiquitous appeared in blood more at resection than follow-up.

This receptor was identified in a male donor with early-stage non-small cell lung cancer. The V and J genes are TRBV12-3 or TRBV12-4 and TRBJ2-3; tentatively, D is TRBD1 or TRBD2 (5 bases each). This specimen consisted of PBMCs, obtained at surgery. The CDR3 spells CASSGGPDTQYF. In DNA, the CDR3 is TGTGCCAGCAGTGGGGGTCCAGATACGCAGTATTTT.